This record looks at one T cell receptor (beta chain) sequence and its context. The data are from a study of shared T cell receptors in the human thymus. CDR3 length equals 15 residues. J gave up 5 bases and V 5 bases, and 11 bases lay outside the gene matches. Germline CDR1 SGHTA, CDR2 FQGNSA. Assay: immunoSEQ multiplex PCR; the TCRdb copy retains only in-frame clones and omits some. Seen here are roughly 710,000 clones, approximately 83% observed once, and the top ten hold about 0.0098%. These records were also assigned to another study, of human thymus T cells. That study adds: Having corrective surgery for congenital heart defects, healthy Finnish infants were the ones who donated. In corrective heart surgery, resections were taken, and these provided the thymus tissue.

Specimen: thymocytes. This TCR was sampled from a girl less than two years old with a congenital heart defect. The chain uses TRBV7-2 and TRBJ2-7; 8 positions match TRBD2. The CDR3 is CASSPRGGTSDEQYF. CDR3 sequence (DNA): TGTGCCAGCAGCCCCCGGGGCGGGACTAGTGACGAGCAGTACTTC.